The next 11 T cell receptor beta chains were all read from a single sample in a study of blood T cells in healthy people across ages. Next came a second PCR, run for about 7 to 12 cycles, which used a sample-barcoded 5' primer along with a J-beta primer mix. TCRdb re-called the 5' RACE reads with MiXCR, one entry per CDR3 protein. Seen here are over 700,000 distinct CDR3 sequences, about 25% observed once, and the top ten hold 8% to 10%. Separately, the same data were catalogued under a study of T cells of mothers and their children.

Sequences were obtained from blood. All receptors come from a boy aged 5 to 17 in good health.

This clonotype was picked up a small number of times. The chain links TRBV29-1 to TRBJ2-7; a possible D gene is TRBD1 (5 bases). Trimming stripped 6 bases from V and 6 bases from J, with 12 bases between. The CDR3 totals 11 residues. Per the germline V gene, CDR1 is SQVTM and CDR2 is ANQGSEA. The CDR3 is CSVGDSREQYF. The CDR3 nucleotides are TGCAGCGTCGGCGACAGTCGCGAGCAGTACTTC.

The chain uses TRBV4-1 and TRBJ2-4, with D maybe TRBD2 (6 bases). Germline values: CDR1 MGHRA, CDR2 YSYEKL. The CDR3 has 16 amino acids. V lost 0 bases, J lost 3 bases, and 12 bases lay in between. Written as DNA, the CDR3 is TGCGCCAGCAGCCAAGATCGGTACGGGGGCAAAAACATTCAGTACTTC. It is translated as CASSQDRYGGKNIQYF.

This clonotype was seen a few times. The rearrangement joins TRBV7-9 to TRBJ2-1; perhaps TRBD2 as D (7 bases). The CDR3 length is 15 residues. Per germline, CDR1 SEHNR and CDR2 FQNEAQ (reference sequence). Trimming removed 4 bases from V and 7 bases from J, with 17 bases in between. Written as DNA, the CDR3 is TGTGCCAGCAGCTCGCGGCGAGGGGGGGCAAATGAGCAGTTCTTC. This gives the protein CASSSRRGGANEQFF.

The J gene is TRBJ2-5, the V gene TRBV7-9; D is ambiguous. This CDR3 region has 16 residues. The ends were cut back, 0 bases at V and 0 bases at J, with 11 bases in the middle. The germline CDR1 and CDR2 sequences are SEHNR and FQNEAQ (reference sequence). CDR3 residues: CASSLASGKYQETQYF. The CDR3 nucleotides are TGTGCCAGCAGCTTAGCCTCTGGGAAATACCAAGAGACCCAGTACTTC.

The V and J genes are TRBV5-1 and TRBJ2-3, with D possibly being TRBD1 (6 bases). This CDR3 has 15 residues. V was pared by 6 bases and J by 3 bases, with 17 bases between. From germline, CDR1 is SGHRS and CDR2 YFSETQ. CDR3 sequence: CASKTRGEPTDTQYF. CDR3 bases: TGCGCCAGCAAAACCAGGGGCGAGCCTACAGATACGCAGTATTTT.

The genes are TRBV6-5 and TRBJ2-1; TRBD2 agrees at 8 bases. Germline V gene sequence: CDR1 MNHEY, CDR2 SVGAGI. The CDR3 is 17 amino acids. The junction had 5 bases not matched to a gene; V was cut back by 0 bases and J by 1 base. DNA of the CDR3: TGTGCCAGCAGTTACTCACTAGCGGTTGCTTCCTACAATGAGCAGTTCTTC. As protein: CASSYSLAVASYNEQFF.

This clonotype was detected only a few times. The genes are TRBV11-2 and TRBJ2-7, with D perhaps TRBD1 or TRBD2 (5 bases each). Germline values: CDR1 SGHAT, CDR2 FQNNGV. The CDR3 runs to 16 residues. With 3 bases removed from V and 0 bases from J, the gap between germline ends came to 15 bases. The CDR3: CASSFTGGGHSYEQYF. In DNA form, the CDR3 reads TGTGCCAGCAGCTTCACTGGTGGGGGTCACTCCTACGAGCAGTACTTC.

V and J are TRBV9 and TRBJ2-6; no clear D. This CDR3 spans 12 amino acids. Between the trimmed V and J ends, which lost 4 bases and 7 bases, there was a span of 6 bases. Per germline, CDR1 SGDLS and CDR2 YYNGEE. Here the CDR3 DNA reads TGTGCCAGCAGCCCCAATGCCAACGTCCTGACTTTC. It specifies CASSPNANVLTF.

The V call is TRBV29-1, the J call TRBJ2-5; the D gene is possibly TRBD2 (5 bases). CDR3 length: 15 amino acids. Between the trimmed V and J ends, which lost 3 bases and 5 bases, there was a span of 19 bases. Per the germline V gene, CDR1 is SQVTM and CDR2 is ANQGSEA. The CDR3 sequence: CSVEEELDIAETQYF. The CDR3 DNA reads TGCAGCGTTGAGGAGGAACTGGATATTGCGGAGACCCAGTACTTC.

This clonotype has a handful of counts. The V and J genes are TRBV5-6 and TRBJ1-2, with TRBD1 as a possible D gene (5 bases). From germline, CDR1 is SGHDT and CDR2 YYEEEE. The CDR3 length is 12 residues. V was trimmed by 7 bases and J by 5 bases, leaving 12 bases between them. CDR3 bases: TGTGCCAGCGGGACGGGAACTTATGGCTACACCTTC. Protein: CASGTGTYGYTF.

CDR3 DNA: TGCAGCGCCGTCCTAGCGGGAGGACTCGGGGAGCAGTTCTTC. Its protein product is CSAVLAGGLGEQFF. The chain recombines TRBV29-1 with TRBJ2-1, with 11 nucleotides matching TRBD2. V gave up 7 bases and J gave up 10 bases; unmatched junction bases: 12. CDR3 length equals 14 residues. Germline V gene lookup returns CDR1 SQVTM and CDR2 ANQGSEA.